This T cell receptor (beta chain) was captured by sequencing in a study of blood T cells in healthy people across ages (dated by TCRdb to about 2015). Regarding the research as a whole: In model experiments, roughly one uniquely barcoded TCR beta cDNA molecule per two T cells was captured by template switching. For two donors (one aged 18 to 30 and one aged 80 or older), the study analyzed two additional independent replicas of 1 million unique cDNA reads from the same blood draw. The donors were divided into four age groups: young (average about 16 years), middle-aged (about 41), aged (approximately 62) and long-lived (around 80). To avoid experimental bias, donors of different ages were distributed randomly across sequencing lanes. Age-related changes in TCR beta repertoire diversity were measured in the study by deep sequencing normalized with unique cDNA molecular identifiers. What the study reported, not specific to this receptor: Observed TCR beta diversity per million T cells fell roughly linearly with age, and a significant reduction was already apparent by age around 40. There was a strong correlation between observed TCR beta diversity and the percentage of naive T cells measured by flow cytometry. Estimates of total diversity based on one million sequenced T cells were considered lower bounds and underestimates. Donor CMV infection status was unknown, potentially confounding age-related changes in expanded clonotypes. Bulk unsorted PBMC profiling prevented conclusive comparison of naive and antigen-experienced compartments. Compared with the aged group, more naive CD4+ T cells, fewer expanded clones and increased TCR diversity were shown by the long-lived group, suggesting age selection.

To note about this clonotype: Its antigen remains unidentified. Within one base of it there is no much larger clone, and no base qualities were kept.

The library was prepared using 5' RACE. The instrument was an Illumina HiSeq 2500. A second PCR of about 6 to 12 cycles was run with a J-beta primer mix and a sample-barcoded 5' primer. A unique molecular identifier was introduced onto each TCR beta cDNA molecule by a template-switch 5' adaptor carrying 12 random nucleotides. Each sample yielded at least 2.5 million CDR3-containing paired-end reads. First-strand cDNA synthesis was performed from all RNA using the Mint cDNA synthesis kit, with priming by a TRBC-specific oligonucleotide. All cDNA was treated with uracil-DNA glycosylase and then went through a first 18-cycle PCR with the universal primers M1SS and BC2_uni_R. Per the original workflow: For normalization, 1 million high-quality reads, each with a distinct molecular identifier, were randomly selected from each sample. Reads with shared molecular identifiers were discarded instead of being binned into consensus sequences. MiTCR, run with a Q25 quality threshold and the strictest error-elimination algorithm, handled CDR3 identification, clonotype clustering and error correction. A nonparametric unseen species model with Euler transformation was used to estimate lower-bound total TCR beta diversity. TCRdb reanalyzed the raw reads on its own, using fastp at Q25 for trimming and MiXCR for clone calling, and kept in-frame beta chains. Identical CDR3 proteins give one entry, which carries the most common genes and DNA. The V and J calls, along with clone size, are taken from TCRdb and not from the paper's own processing. Present in this sample are 1.5 million to 2 million distinct CDR3 sequences, approximately 30% of which were seen just once. Together, the top ten hold over 7% of the sample.

The roughly 39 donors, aged about 6 to 95 years, were systemically healthy Caucasian individuals from Russia. Each donor gave 8 to 10 milliliters of peripheral blood, collected into EDTA-treated Vacutainer tubes. Ficoll-Paque density-gradient centrifugation was used to isolate PBMCs, with at least 6 million obtained per sample. Total RNA was extracted from PBMCs with Trizol reagent, with at least 6 micrograms obtained per sample. The percentages of naive CD45RAhigh/CD27high T cells were determined by flow cytometry on a PBMC aliquot from every donor. Trimming costs V 5 bases and J 7 bases, and their ends lie 9 bases apart. Reading the germline V gene gives CDR1 SGHAT and CDR2 FQNNGV. The CDR3 covers 12 residues, taking in both the cysteine and the phenylalanine. The CDR3 DNA has 36 bases and is translated from base 1.

This chain is built from TRBV11-2 and TRBJ2-1; a confident D gene designation cannot be given. The specimen sequenced was blood. This sequence was found in a woman aged 25 to 39 in good health. The nucleotide sequence reads TGTGCCAGCAGCCCCACGGCGAATGAGCAGTTCTTC. The encoded protein is CASSPTANEQFF.